This TCR beta chain was profiled in a study of beta chain features in type 1 diabetes listed by TCRdb under 2018. With regard to the full study: No differences in mean age, gender distribution, total cell number or subset yield were found between patients and healthy donors. A total of 90 million to 130 million sorted cells were examined across all samples, and a strong correlation was observed between cell number per subset and RNA yield. In the study, TCRB repertoires of sorted circulating CD4+ T cell subsets from recently diagnosed type 1 diabetes patients were compared with those of matched healthy donors. Regulatory and stem cell-like memory subsets were obtained from only 8 patients and about 8 healthy donors, while naive and central memory subsets were obtained from all 30 or so donors. What the work shows at the level of the full study, not this receptor alone: Because cDNA was sequenced instead of genomic DNA, highly expressing activated cells could be over-represented, though the groups showed no difference in activation or CD3 levels. Fewer insertions and more nucleotide deletions at VDJ recombination sites were observed in patients with type 1 diabetes, implying thymic rearrangement abnormalities. In all four CD4+ subsets, TCRB CDR3 length was moderately but significantly shorter in type 1 diabetes patients. The naive, central memory and regulatory TCRB repertoires appeared to resemble one another more closely among patients than among healthy donors. PCR may preferentially amplify shorter templates, but because patient and control samples were amplified and corrected together, any resulting skew would affect both groups equally. Because small numbers of individuals were included in the HLA sub-analyses, any influence of HLA type on TCRB rearrangement was left unresolved.

From each donor, a single peripheral blood sample of about 100 mL on average was drawn into heparinised tubes. Using a panel that included CD45RO, CCR7, CD25, CD127, CD95 and CD27, naive, central memory, regulatory and stem cell-like memory CD4+ T cells were sorted on a BD FACSAria II. Every sorted population had a purity above 95%. Right away, PBMCs were isolated by Lymphoprep density gradient centrifugation and were stained directly, with no culture step. To minimize batch effects, samples were stained and sorted in pairs, one healthy donor with one patient per experiment. Notes on this clone: The antigen it binds to is not known. Per-base quality was not reported, and no clone a single base away is much larger than it.

All of the isolated RNA was reverse transcribed with the High Capacity cDNA Reverse Transcription Kit, so expressed TCRB transcripts were sequenced. Naive, central memory and regulatory T cell samples underwent deep immunoSEQ sequencing, averaging roughly 3.3 million total reads per sample. After sorted cells were lysed in RLT buffer, RNA was extracted with DNase-treated RNeasy Micro or Mini kits, with the choice depending on cell number. Each cell subset was processed separately to prevent cross-contamination, with patient and healthy donor samples processed together. TCRB sequences were amplified from cDNA with the immunoSEQ multiplex PCR, producing 87-bp fragments spanning the CDR3 region. Sequencing of the amplicons was performed on the Illumina HiSeq platform. The study's own analysis went as follows. PCR bias was corrected computationally using synthetic template baselines, and reads within Hamming distance 2 were collapsed, with unmergeable singletons discarded. Reads were aligned to IMGT to assign V, D and J genes, CDR3 length, and insertions or deletions at six rearrangement sites. Within each subset, clonotype counts were normalized to sorted cell number, and only after that were true diversity and Gini coefficients computed with the tcR R package. Repertoire sharing was quantified using the overlap coefficient calculated on TCRB nucleotide sequences. Entries here come from immuneACCESS through TCRdb and include only in-frame sequences with V and J called. Some clones fail to appear in such tables; in the studies checked, an unresolved V gene covers under half of the shortfall, and the cause of the remainder is unknown. V and J calls and clone size are copied from that table; D and trimming were computed from the DNA. The sample includes tens of thousands of clones, with roughly 49% observed a single time. Roughly 0.7% of the sample rests with the top ten.

V loses 4 bases at its end and J loses 5 bases; junction bases beyond the gene matches: 8. According to the germline V gene (reference sequence), CDR1 reads LNHDA and CDR2 reads SQIVND. The CDR3 numbers 15 residues from cysteine through phenylalanine. Only CDR3 DNA is held: 45 bases, read in frame from base 1. Input material: central memory CD4+ T cells from blood. This sequence originates from a man younger than 40 with type 1 diabetes. The rearranged chain carries TRBV19 and TRBJ2-5; a stretch of 9 junction bases matches TRBD1. Here is the DNA: TGTGCCAGTAGTACCGGGACAGGGAAGGCGGAGACCCAGTACTTC. This codes for CASSTGTGKAETQYF. Joined to the reference TRBV19 and TRBJ2-5 proteins, this CDR3 gives the full variable domain: DGGITQSPKYLFRKEGQNVTLSCEQNLNHDAMYWYRQDPGQGLRLIYYSQIVNDFQKGDIAEGYSVSREKKESFPLTVTSAQKNPTAFYLCASSTGTGKAETQYFGPGTRLLVL.